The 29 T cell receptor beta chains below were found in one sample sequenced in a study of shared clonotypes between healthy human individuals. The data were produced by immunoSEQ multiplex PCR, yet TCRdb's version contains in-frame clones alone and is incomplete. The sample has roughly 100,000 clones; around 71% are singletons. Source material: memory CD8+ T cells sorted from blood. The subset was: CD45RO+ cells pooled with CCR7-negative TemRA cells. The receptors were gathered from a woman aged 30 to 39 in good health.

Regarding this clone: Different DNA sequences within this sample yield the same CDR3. The chain's CDR3 is CASSLAESYEQYF. CDR3 in DNA: TGTGCCAGCAGTTTAGCGGAGTCCTACGAGCAGTACTTC. This sequence joins TRBV27 and TRBJ2-7; D gene unclear. Germline CDR1 MNHEY, CDR2 SMNVEV (reference sequence). This CDR3 is 13 amino acids long. V shed 2 bases and J shed 1 base, with 6 bases lying between them.

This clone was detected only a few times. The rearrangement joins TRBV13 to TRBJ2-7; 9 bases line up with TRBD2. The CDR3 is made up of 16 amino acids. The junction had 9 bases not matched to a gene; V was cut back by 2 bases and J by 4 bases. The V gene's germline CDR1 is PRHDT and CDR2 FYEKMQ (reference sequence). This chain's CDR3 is CASSLLGAGGEYEQYF. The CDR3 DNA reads TGTGCCAGCAGCTTACTCGGAGCGGGAGGAGAGTACGAGCAGTACTTC. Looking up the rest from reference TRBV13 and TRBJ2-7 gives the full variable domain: AAGVIQSPRHLIKEKRETATLKCYPIPRHDTVYWYQQGPGQDPQFLISFYEKMQSDKGSIPDRFSAQQFSDYHSELNMSSLELGDSALYFCASSLLGAGGEYEQYFGPGTRLTVT.

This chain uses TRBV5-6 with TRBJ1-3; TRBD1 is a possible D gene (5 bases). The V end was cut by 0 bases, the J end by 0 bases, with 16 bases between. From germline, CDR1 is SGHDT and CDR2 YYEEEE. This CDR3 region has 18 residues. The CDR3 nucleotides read TGTGCCAGCAGCTTGGGGACACCAACATCCGACTCTGGAAACACCATATATTTT. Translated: CASSLGTPTSDSGNTIYF.

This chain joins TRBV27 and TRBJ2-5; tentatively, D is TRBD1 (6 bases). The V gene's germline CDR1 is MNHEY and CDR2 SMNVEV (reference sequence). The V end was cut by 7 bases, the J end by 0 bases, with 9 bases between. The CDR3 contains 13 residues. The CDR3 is CASIGQNQETQYF. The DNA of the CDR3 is TGTGCCAGCATCGGACAGAACCAAGAGACCCAGTACTTC.

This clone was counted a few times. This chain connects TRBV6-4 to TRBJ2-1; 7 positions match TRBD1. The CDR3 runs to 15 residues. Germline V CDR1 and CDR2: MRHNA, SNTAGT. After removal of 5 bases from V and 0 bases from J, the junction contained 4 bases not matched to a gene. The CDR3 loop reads CASSYSGGSYNEQFF. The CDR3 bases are TGTGCCAGCAGTTATTCAGGGGGCTCCTACAATGAGCAGTTCTTC.

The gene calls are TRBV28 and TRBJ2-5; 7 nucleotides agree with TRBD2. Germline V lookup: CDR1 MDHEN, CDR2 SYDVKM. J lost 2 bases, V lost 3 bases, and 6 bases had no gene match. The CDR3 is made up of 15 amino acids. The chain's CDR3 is CASSFAAGEQETQYF. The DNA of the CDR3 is TGTGCCAGCAGTTTTGCTGCGGGAGAGCAAGAGACCCAGTACTTC.

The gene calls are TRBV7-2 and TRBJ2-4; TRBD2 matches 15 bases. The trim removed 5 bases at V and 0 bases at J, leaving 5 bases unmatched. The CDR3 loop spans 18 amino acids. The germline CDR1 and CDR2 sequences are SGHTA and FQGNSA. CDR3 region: CASSPGTSGRLAKNIQYF. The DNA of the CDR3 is TGTGCCAGCAGCCCGGGGACTAGCGGGAGGCTAGCCAAAAACATTCAGTACTTC.

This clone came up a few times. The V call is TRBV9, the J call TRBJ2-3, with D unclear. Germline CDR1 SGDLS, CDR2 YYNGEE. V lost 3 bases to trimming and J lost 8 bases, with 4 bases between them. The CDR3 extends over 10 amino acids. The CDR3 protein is CASSGVTQYF. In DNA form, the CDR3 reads TGTGCCAGCAGCGGGGTTACGCAGTATTTT.

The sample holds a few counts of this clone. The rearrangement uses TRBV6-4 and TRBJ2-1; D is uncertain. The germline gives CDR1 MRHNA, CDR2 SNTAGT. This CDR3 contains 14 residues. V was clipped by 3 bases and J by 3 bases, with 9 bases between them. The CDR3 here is CASSEGPDYNEQFF. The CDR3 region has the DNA TGTGCCAGCAGTGAAGGTCCCGACTACAATGAGCAGTTCTTC.

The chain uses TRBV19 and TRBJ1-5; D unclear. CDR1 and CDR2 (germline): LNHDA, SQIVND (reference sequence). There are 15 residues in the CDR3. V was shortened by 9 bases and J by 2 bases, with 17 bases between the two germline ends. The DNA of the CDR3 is TGTGCCAGACCCAGGTTAGGTGAGGGCAATCAGCCCCAGCATTTT. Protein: CARPRLGEGNQPQHF.

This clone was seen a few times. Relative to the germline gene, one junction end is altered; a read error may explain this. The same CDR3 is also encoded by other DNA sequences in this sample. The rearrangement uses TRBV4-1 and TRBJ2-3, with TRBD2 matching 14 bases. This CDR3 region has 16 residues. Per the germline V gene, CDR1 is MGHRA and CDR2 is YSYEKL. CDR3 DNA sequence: TGTGCCAGCAGCCAAGGACTAGCGGGAGGTGCGGATACGCAGTATTTT. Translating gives CASSQGLAGGADTQYF.

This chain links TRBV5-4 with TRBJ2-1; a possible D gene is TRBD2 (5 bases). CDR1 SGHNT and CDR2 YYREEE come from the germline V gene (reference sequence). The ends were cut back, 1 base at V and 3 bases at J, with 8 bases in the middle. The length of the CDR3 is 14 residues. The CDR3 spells CASSLWTDYNEQFF. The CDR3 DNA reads TGTGCCAGCAGCTTGTGGACTGACTACAATGAGCAGTTCTTC.

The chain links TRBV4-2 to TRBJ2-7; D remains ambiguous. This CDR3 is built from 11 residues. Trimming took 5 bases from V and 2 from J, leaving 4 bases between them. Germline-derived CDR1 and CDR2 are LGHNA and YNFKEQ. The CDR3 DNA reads TGTGCCAGCAGCAATACCTACGAGCAGTACTTC. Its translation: CASSNTYEQYF.

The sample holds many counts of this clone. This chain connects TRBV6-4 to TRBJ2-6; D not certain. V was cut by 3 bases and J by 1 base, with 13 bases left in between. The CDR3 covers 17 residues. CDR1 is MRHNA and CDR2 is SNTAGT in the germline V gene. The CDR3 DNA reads TGTGCCAGCAGTGAGGCAGGCTTGGGGTCTGGGGCCAACGTCCTGACTTTC. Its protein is CASSEAGLGSGANVLTF.

The CDR3, as DNA: TGTGCCAGCAGTTTCGGAGCGGACACAGATACGCAGTATTTT. Translating it yields CASSFGADTDTQYF. The chain employs TRBV6-6 and TRBJ2-3; TRBD2 is a possible D gene (5 bases). The CDR3 totals 14 residues. The germline V and J ends were trimmed by 4 bases and 2 bases, with 10 bases remaining between them. CDR1 and CDR2 (germline): MNHNY, SVGAGI (reference sequence).

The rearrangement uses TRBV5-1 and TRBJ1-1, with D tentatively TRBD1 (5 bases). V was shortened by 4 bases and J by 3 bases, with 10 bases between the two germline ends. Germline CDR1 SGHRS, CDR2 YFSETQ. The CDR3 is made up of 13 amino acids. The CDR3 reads CASSPTVDTEAFF. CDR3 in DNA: TGCGCCAGCAGCCCGACAGTAGACACTGAAGCTTTCTTT.

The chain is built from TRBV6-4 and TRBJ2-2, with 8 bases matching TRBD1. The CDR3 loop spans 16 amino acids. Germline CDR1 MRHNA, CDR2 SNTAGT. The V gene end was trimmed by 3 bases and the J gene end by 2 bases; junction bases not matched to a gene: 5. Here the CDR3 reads CASSDGGQGNTGELFF. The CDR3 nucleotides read TGTGCCAGCAGTGATGGAGGACAGGGTAACACCGGGGAGCTGTTTTTT.

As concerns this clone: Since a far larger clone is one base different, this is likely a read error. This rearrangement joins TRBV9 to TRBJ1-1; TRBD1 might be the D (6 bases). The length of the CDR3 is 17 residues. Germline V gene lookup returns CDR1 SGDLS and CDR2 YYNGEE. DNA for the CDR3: TGTGCCAGCAGCGTAGTTAACAGGGTGGGCGCGAACACTAAAGCTTTCTTT. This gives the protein CASSVVNRVGANTKAFF.

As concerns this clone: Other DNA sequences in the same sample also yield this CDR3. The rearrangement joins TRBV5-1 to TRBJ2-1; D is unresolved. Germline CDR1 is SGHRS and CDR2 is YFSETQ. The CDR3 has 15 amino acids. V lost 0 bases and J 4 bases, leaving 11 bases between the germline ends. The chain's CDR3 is CASSLDSGGYNEQFF. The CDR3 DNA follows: TGCGCCAGCAGCTTGGACTCGGGCGGTTACAATGAGCAGTTCTTC. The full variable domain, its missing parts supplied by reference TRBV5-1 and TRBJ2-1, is KAGVTQTPRYLIKTRGQQVTLSCSPISGHRSVSWYQQTPGQGLQFLFEYFSETQRNKGNFPGRFSGRQFSNSRSEMNVSTLELGDSALYLCASSLDSGGYNEQFFGPGTRLTVL.

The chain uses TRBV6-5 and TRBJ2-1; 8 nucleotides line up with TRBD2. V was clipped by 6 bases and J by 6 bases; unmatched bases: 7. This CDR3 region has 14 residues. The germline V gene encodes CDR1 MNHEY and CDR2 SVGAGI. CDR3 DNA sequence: TGTGCCAGCAGCCCAGCGGGAGTCAGCAATGAGCAGTTCTTC. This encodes CASSPAGVSNEQFF.

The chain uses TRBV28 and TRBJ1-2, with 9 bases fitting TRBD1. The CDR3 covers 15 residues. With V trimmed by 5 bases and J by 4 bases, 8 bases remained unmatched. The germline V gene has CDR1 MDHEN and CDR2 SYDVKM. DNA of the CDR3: TGTGCCAGCAGTCCTCCCGACAGGGGGAGCTATGGCTACACCTTC. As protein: CASSPPDRGSYGYTF.

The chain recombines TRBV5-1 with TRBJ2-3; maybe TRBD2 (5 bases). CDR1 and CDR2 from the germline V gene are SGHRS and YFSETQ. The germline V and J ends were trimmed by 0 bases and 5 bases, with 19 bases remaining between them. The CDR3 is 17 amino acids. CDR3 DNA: TGCGCCAGCAGCTTGGTGGTTCTCAAGAGGGATCAAGATACGCAGTATTTT. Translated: CASSLVVLKRDQDTQYF.

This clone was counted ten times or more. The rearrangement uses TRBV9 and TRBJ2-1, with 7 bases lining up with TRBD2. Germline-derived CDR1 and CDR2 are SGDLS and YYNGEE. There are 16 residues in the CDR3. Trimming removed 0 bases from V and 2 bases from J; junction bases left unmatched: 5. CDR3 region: CASSVAAGAPYNEQFF. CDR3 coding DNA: TGTGCCAGCAGCGTAGCTGCGGGAGCTCCCTACAATGAGCAGTTCTTC. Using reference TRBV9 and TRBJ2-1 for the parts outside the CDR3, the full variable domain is DSGVTQTPKHLITATGQRVTLRCSPRSGDLSVYWYQQSLDQGLQFLIQYYNGEERAKGNILERFSAQQFPDLHSELNLSSLELGDSALYFCASSVAAGAPYNEQFFGPGTRLTVL.

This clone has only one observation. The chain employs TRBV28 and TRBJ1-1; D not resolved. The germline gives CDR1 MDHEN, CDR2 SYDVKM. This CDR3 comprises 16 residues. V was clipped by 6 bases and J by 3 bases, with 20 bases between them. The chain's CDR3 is CASRSRQSDADTEAFF. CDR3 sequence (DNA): TGTGCCAGCAGAAGCCGTCAATCGGACGCGGACACTGAAGCTTTCTTT.

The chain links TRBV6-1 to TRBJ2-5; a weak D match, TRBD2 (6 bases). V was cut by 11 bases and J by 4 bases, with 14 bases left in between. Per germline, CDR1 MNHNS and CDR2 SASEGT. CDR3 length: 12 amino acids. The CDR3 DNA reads TGTGCCCTACTGTTGGAGGGAGAGACCCAGTACTTC. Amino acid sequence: CALLLEGETQYF.

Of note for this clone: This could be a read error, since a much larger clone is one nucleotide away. The CDR3 is CASSLFPRGRTYEQYF. The DNA of the CDR3 is TGTGCCAGCAGCCTGTTCCCTCGTGGCAGAACCTACGAGCAGTACTTC. The rearrangement joins TRBV7-9 to TRBJ2-7; D gene ambiguous. The CDR3 runs 16 residues. Germline-derived CDR1 and CDR2 are SEHNR and FQNEAQ (reference sequence). With 5 bases removed from V and 2 bases from J, the gap between germline ends came to 19 bases.

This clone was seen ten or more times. This chain's CDR3 is CASSLSGLNEQFF. The CDR3 DNA sequence: TGTGCCAGCAGTTTATCGGGCCTAAATGAGCAGTTCTTC. This chain links TRBV28 with TRBJ2-1; the D is unclear. V shed 1 base and J shed 7 bases, with 8 bases lying between them. CDR3 length: 13 residues. From germline, CDR1 is MDHEN and CDR2 SYDVKM.

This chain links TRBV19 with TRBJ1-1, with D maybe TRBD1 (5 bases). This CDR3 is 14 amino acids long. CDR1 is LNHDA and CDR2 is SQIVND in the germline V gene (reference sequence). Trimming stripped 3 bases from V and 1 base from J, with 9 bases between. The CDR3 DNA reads TGTGCCAGTAGTATGGGGGGGGAGAACACTGAAGCTTTCTTT. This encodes CASSMGGENTEAFF.

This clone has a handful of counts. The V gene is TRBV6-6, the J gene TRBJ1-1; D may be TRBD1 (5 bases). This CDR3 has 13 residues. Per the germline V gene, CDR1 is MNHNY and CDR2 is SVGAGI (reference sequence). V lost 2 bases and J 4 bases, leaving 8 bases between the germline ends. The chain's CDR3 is CASSYGGLTEAFF. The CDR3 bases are TGTGCCAGCAGTTACGGGGGTCTCACTGAAGCTTTCTTT.